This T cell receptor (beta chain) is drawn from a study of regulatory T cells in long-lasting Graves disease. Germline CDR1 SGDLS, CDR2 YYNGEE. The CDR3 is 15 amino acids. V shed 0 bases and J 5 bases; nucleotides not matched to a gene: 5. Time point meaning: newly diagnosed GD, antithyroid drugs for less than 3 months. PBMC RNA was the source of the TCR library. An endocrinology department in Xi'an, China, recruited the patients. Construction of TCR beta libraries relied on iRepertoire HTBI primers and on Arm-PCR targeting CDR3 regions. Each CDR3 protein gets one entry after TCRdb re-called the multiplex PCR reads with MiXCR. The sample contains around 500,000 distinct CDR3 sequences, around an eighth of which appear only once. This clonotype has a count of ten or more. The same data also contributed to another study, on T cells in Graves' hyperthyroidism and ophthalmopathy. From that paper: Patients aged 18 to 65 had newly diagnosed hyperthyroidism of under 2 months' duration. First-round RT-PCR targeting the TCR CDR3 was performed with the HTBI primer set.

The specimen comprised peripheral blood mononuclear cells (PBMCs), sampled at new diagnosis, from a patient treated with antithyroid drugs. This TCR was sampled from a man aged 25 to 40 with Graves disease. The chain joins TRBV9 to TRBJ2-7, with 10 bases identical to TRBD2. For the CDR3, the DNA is TGTGCCAGCAGCGTAGGACTAGCGGGTACCAACGAGCAGTACTTC. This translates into CASSVGLAGTNEQYF.